The present T cell receptor (beta chain) was sequenced within a study of T cell responses to AZD1222 COVID-19 vaccine. Germline CDR1 and CDR2: LGHDT and YNNKEL (reference sequence). This CDR3 has 12 residues. V gave up 5 bases and J gave up 12 bases; unmatched junction bases: 8. The table came from immunoSEQ multiplex PCR; TCRdb's copy has only in-frame clones and leaves some out. The repertoire consists of about 110,000 clones, with around nine tenths occurring once and the leading ten covering under 25%. The V gene is TRBV3-1 (or the pseudogene TRBV3-2), the J gene TRBJ1-1; 8 bases map to TRBD1. Here the sequenced sample was peripheral blood, taken on day 0 of AZD1222 vaccination. The TCR originated in an adult in good health. The CDR3 reads CASSATTGAPFF. The CDR3 DNA sequence: TGTGCCAGCAGCGCTACGACAGGGGCCCCTTTCTTT.